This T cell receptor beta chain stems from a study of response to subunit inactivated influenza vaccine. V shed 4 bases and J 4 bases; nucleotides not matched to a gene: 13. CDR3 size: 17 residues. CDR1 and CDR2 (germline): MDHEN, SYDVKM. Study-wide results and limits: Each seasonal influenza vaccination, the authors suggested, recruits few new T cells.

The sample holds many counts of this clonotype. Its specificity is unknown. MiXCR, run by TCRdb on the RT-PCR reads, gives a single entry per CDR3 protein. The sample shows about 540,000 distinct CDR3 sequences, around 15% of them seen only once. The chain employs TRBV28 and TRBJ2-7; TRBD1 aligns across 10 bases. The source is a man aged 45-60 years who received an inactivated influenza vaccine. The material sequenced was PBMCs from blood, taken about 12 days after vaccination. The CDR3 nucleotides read TGTGCCAGCAGTTATCTGACAGGGGGCCGCGGAGTATACGAGCAGTACTTC. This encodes CASSYLTGGRGVYEQYF.